These T cell receptor beta chains were read from a single sample in a study of tumor and adjacent non-tumor tissue in lung cancer. A single record per CDR3 protein comes from TCRdb applying MiXCR to the multiplex PCR reads. Found here are over 80,000 distinct CDR3 sequences, roughly 77% of them singletons; the top ten hold just over 20%. The sequenced sample was distant non-tumor lung tissue. The receptors stem from a woman in her forties or fifties with non-small cell lung cancer. CDR3s include the opening cysteine and the closing phenylalanine or tryptophan. D genes are given only for firm matches. The size of a clone is reported for some rows only, either as once, few or many, or as a class for expanded clones.

size | D | J | V | DNA | CDR3
few | . | TRBJ2-1 | TRBV5-6 | TGTGCCAGCAGCCCAACCTGGTCTGGGCCATACAATGAGCAGTTCTTC | CASSPTWSGPYNEQFF
many | TRBD2 | TRBJ2-1 | TRBV4-1 | TGCGCCAGCAGCCAAGACGGGACTAGAAGGTTTTTCAGGTACAATGAGCAGTTCTTC | CASSQDGTRRFFRYNEQFF
. | . | TRBJ2-1 | TRBV29-1 | TGCGGCGTTGAAGATCTAGGCGGCTGGTGCTCCTATAATGAGCAGTTCTTC | CGVEDLGGWCSYNEQFF
. | . | TRBJ2-3 | TRBV5-6 | TGTGCCCGCAGCTTGGTGAGGGGCGCAGATACGCAATATTTT | CARSLVRGADTQYF
. | . | TRBJ2-1 | TRBV28 | TGTGTCAGCGGATTATGGACGGAATGGAATGAGCAGTTCTTC | CVSGLWTEWNEQFF
many | TRBD2 | TRBJ2-7 | TRBV4-1 | TGCGCCAGCAGCCAAGATCTGTTCGGACTAGCGGGAGGCTCCGAGCAGTACTTC | CASSQDLFGLAGGSEQYF
once | TRBD2 | TRBJ2-5 | TRBV11-2 | TGTGCCAGCAGCTTAGAGATTGGCGGGAGCGAGACCCAGTACTTC | CASSLEIGGSETQYF
many | . | TRBJ1-6 | TRBV12-3/TRBV12-4 | TGTGCCAGCAGTTTAGTTGGTGGGCGGCTAAATTCACCCCTCCACTTT | CASSLVGGRLNSPLHF
. | . | TRBJ2-3 | TRBV6-5 | TGTACCAGGAGTTACTCCACCCGGGACTTCCCCCGAACCACAGATACGCAGTATTTT | CTRSYSTRDFPRTTDTQYF
. | . | TRBJ2-1 | TRBV2 | TGTGCCAGCAGTGAATCGGCCTCCGCGGACGGTGAGCAGTTCTTC | CASSESASADGEQFF